These 18 T cell receptor beta chains originate from one sample sequenced in a study of T cells in Graves' hyperthyroidism and ophthalmopathy. Amplification targeted TCR beta CDR3 regions from RNA transcripts. The HTBI set primed first-round TCR CDR3 RT-PCR. TCRdb used MiXCR to reprocess the multiplex PCR reads, holding one entry per CDR3 protein. Of approximately 700,000 distinct CDR3 sequences listed, roughly 17% are singletons. Sequencing used blood. Receptor source: a man between 18 and 35 years old with Graves' hyperthyroidism.

The CDR3, as DNA: TGTGCCAGCAGCGTAGGAGGCTGGAGCTCCTACAATGAGCAGTTCTTC. This translates into CASSVGGWSSYNEQFF. The V call is TRBV9, the J call TRBJ2-1, with no clear D. Germline V lookup: CDR1 SGDLS, CDR2 YYNGEE. V was trimmed by 0 bases and J by 0 bases, leaving 10 bases between them. There are 16 residues in the CDR3.

This clonotype was counted only a few times. V is TRBV7-9 and J is TRBJ1-1; TRBD1 might be the D (6 bases). The germline CDR1 and CDR2 sequences are SEHNR and FQNEAQ (reference sequence). V lost 5 bases and J lost 4, with 23 bases in between. The CDR3 runs to 17 residues. Here the CDR3 DNA reads TGTGCCAGCAGCCGGCCGGGACACCAGACGAGGAGCACTGAAGCTTTCTTT. Its protein is CASSRPGHQTRSTEAFF.

At least ten counts were recorded for this clonotype. The chain recombines TRBV29-1 with TRBJ1-2, with D perhaps matching TRBD1 (6 bases). The CDR3 has 15 residues. Germline V CDR1 and CDR2: SQVTM, ANQGSEA. V gave up 0 bases and J gave up 2 bases, with 13 bases separating them. CDR3 nucleotides: TGCAGCGTTGAAGAACAGGGTGGTGTCAACTATGGCTACACCTTC. This gives the protein CSVEEQGGVNYGYTF.

The table lists this clonotype with many counts. The V call is TRBV12-3 or TRBV12-4, the J call TRBJ2-7; TRBD1 matches at 10 bases. The length of the CDR3 is 14 residues. V shed 6 bases and J 6 bases; nucleotides not matched to a gene: 8. The CDR3 DNA reads TGTGCCAGCAGCCCGGGGACAGGGGTGACCGAGCAGTACTTC. Protein: CASSPGTGVTEQYF.

Ten or more counts support this clonotype. The chain links TRBV30 to TRBJ2-7; 9 bases align to TRBD1. Looked up from germline, CDR1 is GTSNPN and CDR2 is SVGIG (reference sequence). V was pared by 2 bases and J by 5 bases, with 1 base of the junction left unmatched. This CDR3 is built from 12 residues. The chain's CDR3 is CAWSRDRDEQYF. CDR3 nucleotides: TGTGCCTGGAGTAGGGACAGGGACGAGCAGTACTTC. Combining the CDR3 with reference TRBV30 and TRBJ2-7 gives the whole variable domain SQTIHQWPATLVQPVGSPLSLECTVEGTSNPNLYWYRQAAGRGLQLLFYSVGIGQISSEVPQNLSASRPQDRQFILSSKKLLLSDSGFYLCAWSRDRDEQYFGPGTRLTVT.

The chain recombines TRBV11-2 with TRBJ2-7, with 8 positions matching TRBD2. Trimming at V came to 4 bases and at J to 2 bases, leaving 7 bases not matched to a gene. Germline assignment: CDR1 SGHAT and CDR2 FQNNGV. CDR3 length: 15 residues. The CDR3 DNA follows: TGTGCCAGCAGCTCTCTTCGGGAGGGGACCTACGAGCAGTACTTC. Its protein is CASSSLREGTYEQYF. Using reference TRBV11-2 and TRBJ2-7 for the parts outside the CDR3, the full variable domain is EAGVAQSPRYKIIEKRQSVAFWCNPISGHATLYWYQQILGQGPKLLIQFQNNGVVDDSQLPKDRFSAERLKGVDSTLKIQPAKLEDSAVYLCASSSLREGTYEQYFGPGTRLTVT.

The chain couples TRBV20-1 to TRBJ2-3; no clear D gene. The CDR3 is made up of 13 amino acids. Trimming shortened V by 8 bases and J by 1 base, and 13 bases separated the two germline ends. In germline, CDR1 is DFQATT, CDR2 SNEGSKA (reference sequence). CDR3 bases: TGCAGTCGTCTCGAAAGGGGCACAGATACGCAGTATTTT. Protein product: CSRLERGTDTQYF.

This clonotype was seen a few times. V usage is TRBV2 and J usage is TRBJ2-3; TRBD1 is a possible D gene (6 bases). Germline assignment: CDR1 SNHLY and CDR2 FYNNEI. The CDR3 has 16 amino acids. V was clipped by 5 bases and J by 6 bases, with 21 bases between them. The CDR3 loop is CASSPSPGHRADTQYF. The CDR3 bases are TGTGCCAGCAGTCCATCTCCGGGACACCGGGCGGATACGCAGTATTTT. Looking up the rest from reference TRBV2 and TRBJ2-3 gives the full variable domain: EPEVTQTPSHQVTQMGQEVILRCVPISNHLYFYWYRQILGQKVEFLVSFYNNEISEKSEIFDDQFSVERPDGSNFTLKIRSTKLEDSAMYFCASSPSPGHRADTQYFGPGTRLTVL.

This clonotype was seen a few times. The V and J genes are TRBV9 and TRBJ2-2; the D call may be TRBD1 or TRBD2 (5 bases each). The CDR3 totals 17 residues. Germline-derived CDR1 and CDR2 are SGDLS and YYNGEE. The ends were cut back, 4 bases at V and 8 bases at J, with 24 bases in the middle. CDR3 residues: CASSPTTPGRLAGELFF. The CDR3 DNA follows: TGTGCCAGCAGCCCGACTACCCCAGGGCGCTTAGCAGGGGAGCTGTTTTTT.

This clonotype has ten or more counts. This chain links TRBV28 with TRBJ1-1; D is uncertain. The V and J ends lost 6 bases and 1 base respectively, with 9 bases between them. This CDR3 has 13 residues. The germline V gene has CDR1 MDHEN and CDR2 SYDVKM. The CDR3 protein is CASSEPGNTEAFF. The CDR3 coding sequence is TGTGCCAGCAGCGAGCCAGGGAACACTGAAGCTTTCTTT.

The rearrangement uses TRBV20-1 and TRBJ2-7; 7 nucleotides align to TRBD2. V shed 7 bases, J shed 4 bases, and the junction held 4 bases outside the gene matches. CDR1 and CDR2 from the germline V gene are DFQATT and SNEGSKA (reference sequence). This CDR3 spans 11 amino acids. The CDR3 DNA reads TGCAGTGGCGGGGAGGGGTACGAGCAGTACTTC. It yields the protein CSGGEGYEQYF.

This clonotype has at least ten counts. This chain connects TRBV7-2 to TRBJ2-3; D gene unclear. The germline CDR1 and CDR2 sequences are SGHTA and FQGNSA. Trimming cost V 1 base and J 7 bases, with 6 bases left between them. This CDR3 comprises 12 residues. The CDR3, as DNA: TGTGCCAGCAGCTTAGATTCCAATACGCAGTATTTT. Amino acids: CASSLDSNTQYF.

This clonotype has a handful of counts. The V gene is TRBV20-1, the J gene TRBJ2-1, with 8 bases identical to TRBD2. Germline V lookup: CDR1 DFQATT, CDR2 SNEGSKA (reference sequence). V shed 3 bases and J 11 bases; nucleotides not matched to a gene: 6. CDR3 size: 12 residues. The CDR3 reads CSASGRALKQFF. The CDR3 DNA reads TGCAGTGCTAGCGGGAGGGCCCTAAAGCAGTTCTTC.

Many counts were recorded for this clonotype. The J gene is TRBJ1-4, the V gene TRBV28, with 7 bases fitting TRBD1. This CDR3 is built from 15 residues. Trimming at V came to 5 bases and at J to 8 bases, leaving 11 bases not matched to a gene. Germline CDR1 MDHEN, CDR2 SYDVKM. CDR3 nucleotide sequence: TGTGCCAGCAGTGCCGCAGGGGGGTCTCGGGAAAAACTGTTTTTT. It encodes CASSAAGGSREKLFF.

The table lists this clonotype with many counts. The rearrangement uses TRBV27 and TRBJ2-3; 12 bases are shared with TRBD1. The CDR3 sequence is 15 residues long. Per germline, CDR1 MNHEY and CDR2 SMNVEV (reference sequence). Trimming at V came to 4 bases and at J to 6 bases, leaving 5 bases not matched to a gene. The chain's CDR3 is CASSSRDRGPDTQYF. The CDR3 DNA reads TGTGCCAGCAGTTCCCGGGACAGGGGGCCGGATACGCAGTATTTT.

This clonotype was detected only a few times. The genes are TRBV7-2 and TRBJ2-3, with D perhaps assigned TRBD1 or TRBD2 (6 bases each). Trimming removed 3 bases at V and 3 bases at J, with 28 bases between. The CDR3 is 20 residues long. CDR1 is SGHTA, CDR2 FQGNSA, per germline. The CDR3, as DNA: TGTGCCAGCAGCTTGCTCCTCCAGGGCTCCCCGGGGGCGGGAACAGATACGCAGTATTTT. It specifies CASSLLLQGSPGAGTDTQYF.

This clonotype was counted only a few times. V usage is TRBV19 and J usage is TRBJ2-1; D is perhaps TRBD2 (6 bases). The germline V and J ends were trimmed by 1 base and 2 bases, with 12 bases remaining between them. This CDR3 contains 16 residues. The V gene's germline CDR1 is LNHDA and CDR2 SQIVND (reference sequence). CDR3 bases: TGTGCCAGTAGTATAGGGAGTAGCGGAGCCTACAATGAGCAGTTCTTC. Translating it yields CASSIGSSGAYNEQFF.

The chain combines TRBV19 with TRBJ1-5; 9 nucleotides line up with TRBD1. Germline lookup yields CDR1 LNHDA and CDR2 SQIVND (reference sequence). CDR3 length: 17 residues. V was pared by 5 bases and J by 2 bases, with 10 bases of the junction left unmatched. The CDR3 loop is CASSPLTGGAGNQPQHF. The CDR3, as DNA: TGTGCCAGTAGTCCCTTGACAGGGGGAGCGGGCAATCAGCCCCAGCATTTT.